A single sample is the source of the 32 T cell receptor beta chains below, sequenced in a study of regulatory T cells in long-lasting Graves disease. Time point defined: newly diagnosed GD, antithyroid drugs for less than 3 months. RNA extracted from PBMCs served as the sequencing template. Investigators prepared the TCR beta libraries by applying iRepertoire HTBI primers and Arm-PCR of CDR3 regions. From the multiplex PCR reads, TCRdb called clonotypes with MiXCR, one entry per CDR3 protein. The data contain approximately 440,000 distinct CDR3 sequences, about 17% of them seen just once; the ten biggest clones take up 9.5% to 15%. The same data also contributed to another study, on T cells in Graves' hyperthyroidism and ophthalmopathy.

The sample consisted of peripheral blood mononuclear cells (PBMCs), taken at new diagnosis, from a patient treated with antithyroid drugs. All receptors come from a man between 40 and 49 years old with Graves disease.

At least ten counts were recorded for this clonotype. The chain is built from TRBV5-1 and TRBJ2-4; D is ambiguous. Germline V CDR1 and CDR2: SGHRS, YFSETQ. The CDR3 runs to 17 residues. V was trimmed by 0 bases and J by 3 bases, leaving 16 bases between them. This CDR3 is CASSLDEGFRDKNIQYF. The CDR3 coding sequence is TGCGCCAGCAGCTTGGATGAAGGGTTTAGGGACAAAAACATTCAGTACTTC.

V and J are TRBV24-1 and TRBJ2-1; the match to TRBD2 covers 10 bases. After removal of 5 bases from V and 7 bases from J, the junction contained 7 bases not matched to a gene. CDR1 and CDR2 (germline): KGHDR, SFDVKD. The CDR3 is 15 residues long. CDR3 amino acids: CATSGSSGRLNEQFF. The DNA for the CDR3 is TGTGCCACCAGTGGATCTAGCGGGAGACTAAATGAGCAGTTCTTC.

This clonotype appeared a few times. The chain links TRBV20-1 to TRBJ2-7; TRBD2 matches 7 bases. V trimming: 3 bases; J trimming: 3 bases; junction bases outside the gene matches: 5. The CDR3 is made up of 13 amino acids. The germline V gene has CDR1 DFQATT and CDR2 SNEGSKA (reference sequence). The CDR3 here is CSARAPSGYEQYF. DNA for the CDR3: TGCAGTGCTAGGGCCCCTAGCGGCTACGAGCAGTACTTC.

This clonotype was seen many times. The V call is TRBV11-1, the J call TRBJ2-1; no clear D gene. V was pared by 1 base and J by 8 bases, with 9 bases between. The germline V gene has CDR1 SGHAT and CDR2 FQDESV (reference sequence). CDR3 length equals 13 residues. This CDR3 is CASSLGVTDEQFF. The CDR3 DNA follows: TGTGCCAGCAGCTTAGGAGTTACCGATGAGCAGTTCTTC.

This clonotype showed up just a few times. This sequence joins TRBV24-1 and TRBJ2-5, with 10 bases identical to TRBD1. The ends lost 2 bases at V and 4 bases at J; junction bases unmatched: 6. The CDR3 is made up of 16 amino acids. Per the germline V gene, CDR1 is KGHDR and CDR2 is SFDVKD. This chain's CDR3 is CATSDSLRDRGETQYF. The CDR3 nucleotides are TGTGCCACCAGTGATTCACTCCGGGACAGGGGAGAGACCCAGTACTTC.

This clonotype has at least ten counts. The V gene is TRBV5-1, the J gene TRBJ2-1, with 9 bases that match TRBD2. The germline V gene encodes CDR1 SGHRS and CDR2 YFSETQ. V shed 3 bases and J 3 bases; nucleotides not matched to a gene: 7. CDR3 length: 16 residues. As DNA, the CDR3 is TGCGCCAGCAGCTCACTAGAGCGGGGGGACTACAATGAGCAGTTCTTC. It codes for CASSSLERGDYNEQFF.

This clonotype has ten or more counts. The chain couples TRBV11-2 to TRBJ2-1; no clear D. This CDR3 is 16 amino acids long. Germline lookup yields CDR1 SGHAT and CDR2 FQNNGV. V lost 0 bases, J lost 4 bases, and 13 bases lay in between. CDR3 loop: CASSLDLVAPYNEQFF. As DNA, the CDR3 is TGTGCCAGCAGCTTAGATTTGGTAGCTCCTTACAATGAGCAGTTCTTC.

This chain connects TRBV6-4 to TRBJ2-3, with D maybe TRBD2 (7 bases). This CDR3 is built from 13 residues. From germline, CDR1 is MRHNA and CDR2 SNTAGT. The V end was cut by 3 bases, the J end by 8 bases, with 12 bases between. This CDR3 reads CASSDVRGGTQYF. CDR3 nucleotides: TGTGCCAGCAGTGATGTTAGGGGGGGTACGCAGTATTTT.

In this sample, this clonotype turned up many times. The chain carries TRBV20-1 and TRBJ1-1, with a possible D match to TRBD1 (6 bases). Germline V gives CDR1 DFQATT, CDR2 SNEGSKA (reference sequence). This CDR3 is 18 amino acids long. V lost 0 bases and J lost 0, with 20 bases in between. CDR3 region: CSARDLSGAPLMNTEAFF. The CDR3 DNA reads TGCAGTGCTAGAGATCTATCAGGGGCCCCCCTTATGAACACTGAAGCTTTCTTT.

This clonotype was observed many times. J is TRBJ2-1 and V is TRBV28, with 9 bases identical to TRBD2. V was pared by 6 bases and J by 2 bases, with 5 bases of the junction left unmatched. Germline values: CDR1 MDHEN, CDR2 SYDVKM. This CDR3 spans 15 amino acids. For the CDR3, the DNA is TGTGCCAGCAGCTGGGGACTAGCCGCCTACAATGAGCAGTTCTTC. This sequence encodes CASSWGLAAYNEQFF.

This clonotype was detected ten times or more. This chain joins TRBV12-3 or TRBV12-4 and TRBJ2-3; the match to TRBD1 covers 9 bases. V gave up 4 bases and J gave up 3 bases; unmatched junction bases: 5. The CDR3 has 15 residues. CDR3 in DNA: TGTGCCAGCAGTTCTGGACAGGGGTTGACAGATACGCAGTATTTT. This codes for CASSSGQGLTDTQYF.

The chain combines TRBV13 with TRBJ1-6; D unresolved. V was trimmed by 4 bases and J by 7 bases, leaving 11 bases between them. CDR1 is PRHDT and CDR2 is FYEKMQ in the germline V gene (reference sequence). The CDR3 loop spans 14 amino acids. As DNA, the CDR3 is TGTGCCAGCAGCTCCTTTACGGAGAATTCACCCCTCCACTTT. Its protein is CASSSFTENSPLHF.

A few counts support this clonotype. One junction end disagrees with the germline gene, perhaps due to a read error. The CDR3 nucleotides are TGTGCTAGCAGCTTGCGGGCCTTCTTCGGAGAGACCCAGTACTTC. Amino acids: CASSLRAFFGETQYF. The J gene is TRBJ2-5, the V gene TRBV7-7, with D perhaps matching TRBD2 (5 bases). Germline lookup yields CDR1 SSHAT and CDR2 FNYEAQ (reference sequence). The CDR3 extends over 15 amino acids.

V is TRBV28 and J is TRBJ1-5; D gene ambiguous. The germline V gene encodes CDR1 MDHEN and CDR2 SYDVKM. The CDR3 runs 14 residues. Trimming shortened V by 5 bases and J by 4 bases, and 12 bases separated the two germline ends. This CDR3 reads CASSQWAENQPQHF. CDR3 coding DNA: TGTGCCAGCAGTCAGTGGGCGGAAAATCAGCCCCAGCATTTT.

This clonotype was counted ten times or more. The V and J genes are TRBV12-3 or TRBV12-4 and TRBJ2-1; D is perhaps TRBD1 (5 bases). This CDR3 comprises 11 residues. Deletions cut 8 bases from V and 9 bases from J, with 11 bases between. CDR3 coding DNA: TGTGCCAGCTCTTGGGGCGGTGAGCAGTTCTTC. Translated: CASSWGGEQFF.

This clonotype has a handful of counts. The chain joins TRBV6-2 or TRBV6-3 to TRBJ2-4; 16 bases match TRBD2. The J segment lost 4 bases and the V segment lost 2 bases, leaving 2 bases of the junction unmatched. Germline V gene lookup returns CDR1 MNHEY and CDR2 SVGEGT. The CDR3 has 17 residues. The CDR3 region is CASSYGTSGREKNIQYF. CDR3 nucleotides: TGTGCCAGCAGTTACGGGACTAGCGGGAGGGAGAAAAACATTCAGTACTTC.

The chain couples TRBV6-2 or TRBV6-3 to TRBJ1-2; 12 bases fit TRBD1. The CDR3 covers 19 residues. The V gene's germline CDR1 is MNHEY and CDR2 SVGEGT. Trimming cost V 0 bases and J 0 bases; bases outside gene matches: 8. The CDR3 nucleotides read TGTGCCAGCAGTTACTCGCCATCTCGGGACAGGGGGCCTAACTATGGCTACACCTTC. Protein product: CASSYSPSRDRGPNYGYTF.

A few counts support this clonotype. The chain uses TRBV28 and TRBJ1-2; TRBD1 matches 9 bases. With 5 bases clipped from V and 2 bases from J, the junction kept 9 bases outside the gene matches. Germline V gene lookup returns CDR1 MDHEN and CDR2 SYDVKM. The CDR3 is made up of 16 amino acids. For the CDR3, the DNA is TGTGCCAGCAGTCAAGAATTGACAGGGGGAAACTATGGCTACACCTTC. It yields the protein CASSQELTGGNYGYTF.

At least ten counts were recorded for this clonotype. The chain combines TRBV5-1 with TRBJ1-2; a weak D match, TRBD1 (5 bases). CDR3 length equals 15 residues. CDR1 and CDR2 from the germline V gene are SGHRS and YFSETQ. The V end was cut by 0 bases, the J end by 8 bases, with 17 bases between. Written as DNA, the CDR3 is TGCGCCAGCAGCTTGGGTGGGACGGAGGCTCGAGGCTACACCTTC. This translates into CASSLGGTEARGYTF.

This clonotype was recorded many times. This rearrangement joins TRBV5-1 to TRBJ2-5; possibly TRBD2 for D (6 bases). This CDR3 is built from 14 residues. The ends were cut back, 3 bases at V and 1 base at J, with 10 bases in the middle. Germline V lookup: CDR1 SGHRS, CDR2 YFSETQ. The chain's CDR3 is CASSYGTFQETQYF. The CDR3 DNA reads TGCGCCAGCAGCTACGGGACTTTCCAAGAGACCCAGTACTTC.

This clonotype came up many times. The junction departs from the called germline gene at one end, perhaps through a read error. This chain links TRBV5-1 with TRBJ2-7; 7 nucleotides line up with TRBD1. The CDR3 is 15 residues long. CDR1 is SGHRS and CDR2 is YFSETQ in the germline V gene. In DNA, the CDR3 is TGTGCCAGCAGCTTAGTTGGGACAGTTTCCTACGAGCAGTACTTC. Translated, it gives CASSLVGTVSYEQYF.

This clonotype was seen repeatedly, ten times or more. The rearrangement joins TRBV6-1 to TRBJ2-1, with 16 bases fitting TRBD2. J lost 9 bases, V lost 6 bases, and 11 bases had no gene match. Germline V CDR1 and CDR2: MNHNS, SASEGT. The CDR3 contains 17 residues. CDR3 region: CASRIGTSGRADREQFF. The DNA of the CDR3 is TGTGCCAGCAGGATCGGGACTAGCGGGAGGGCAGATCGTGAGCAGTTCTTC.

This clonotype was found many times. This chain connects TRBV6-2 or TRBV6-3 to TRBJ2-4; 8 nucleotides line up with TRBD2. Trimming at V came to 7 bases and at J to 6 bases, leaving 14 bases not matched to a gene. CDR1 MNHEY and CDR2 SVGEGT come from the germline V gene. There are 16 residues in the CDR3. The CDR3 DNA reads as TGTGCCAGCATAACGAAGGGACTAGGGGAGGGAAACATTCAGTACTTC. Translated: CASITKGLGEGNIQYF.

J is TRBJ2-2 and V is TRBV7-9; D is uncertain. The V gene's germline CDR1 is SEHNR and CDR2 FQNEAQ (reference sequence). CDR3 size: 12 residues. V gave up 3 bases and J gave up 7 bases, with 6 bases separating them. In DNA form, the CDR3 reads TGTGCCAGCAGCTTTGAAGTCGGGGAGCTGTTTTTT. Encoded protein: CASSFEVGELFF.

This clonotype was counted at least ten times. The V call is TRBV28, the J call TRBJ2-1; D is uncertain. Per the germline V gene, CDR1 is MDHEN and CDR2 is SYDVKM. The germline V and J ends were trimmed by 5 bases and 0 bases, with 11 bases remaining between them. The CDR3 covers 15 residues. This CDR3 is CASSPAISSYNEQFF. In DNA form, the CDR3 reads TGTGCCAGCAGTCCGGCCATCAGCTCCTACAATGAGCAGTTCTTC.

This clonotype was observed a handful of times. CDR3 coding DNA: TGTGCCAGCAGCTTACAGACAGGGGCAACCTACGAGCAGTACTTC. Its translation is CASSLQTGATYEQYF. The chain is built from TRBV5-5 and TRBJ2-7; TRBD1 agrees at 8 bases. The CDR3 length is 15 residues. The germline gives CDR1 SGHKS, CDR2 YYEKEE (reference sequence). V was pared by 2 bases and J by 2 bases, with 6 bases of the junction left unmatched.

This clonotype was found a few times. The V call is TRBV7-2, the J call TRBJ2-4; D might be TRBD1 (6 bases). CDR3 length: 15 amino acids. Trimming pared 3 bases from V and 2 bases from J, leaving 11 bases between. The germline V gene has CDR1 SGHTA and CDR2 FQGNSA. The DNA of the CDR3 is TGTGCCAGCAGCTTGGAAGGGGACACCAAAAACATTCAGTACTTC. This gives the protein CASSLEGDTKNIQYF.

About this clonotype: A much bigger clone sits one base away, suggesting this may be a read error. This chain links TRBV10-3 with TRBJ2-5; 12 bases are a match to TRBD2. There are 19 residues in the CDR3. Trimming took 6 bases from V and 6 from J; bases not matched to a gene: 20. The germline V gene has CDR1 ENHRY and CDR2 SYGVKD. CDR3 in DNA: TGTGCCATCAGGCTCGAACTAGCGGGAGGCCCGCGGAATTGGCAGACCCAGTACTTC. It is translated as CAIRLELAGGPRNWQTQYF.

The DNA for the CDR3 is TGCGCCAGCACCCCAATAGCGGGCTCCTACAATGAGCAGTTCTTC. Translated, it gives CASTPIAGSYNEQFF. This sequence joins TRBV5-1 and TRBJ2-1, with TRBD2 identical over 7 bases. J was trimmed by 0 bases and V by 6 bases; bases with no gene match: 6. Looked up from germline, CDR1 is SGHRS and CDR2 is YFSETQ. The CDR3 consists of 15 residues.

CDR3 region: CATSDPSGAATDTQYF. The CDR3, as DNA: TGTGCCACCAGTGATCCATCAGGGGCTGCCACAGATACGCAGTATTTT. The chain has TRBV24-1 and TRBJ2-3; D is perhaps TRBD1 (6 bases). Germline CDR1 KGHDR, CDR2 SFDVKD. The length of the CDR3 is 16 residues. Between the trimmed V and J ends, which lost 3 bases and 2 bases, there was a span of 14 bases.

This clonotype was observed at least ten times. V gene TRBV18 combines with J gene TRBJ2-2; the D is unclear. V dropped 1 base and J dropped 3 bases, with 12 bases sitting between them. The CDR3 loop spans 16 amino acids. Germline V gene lookup returns CDR1 KGHSH and CDR2 LQKENI. The CDR3 sequence: CASSPRLPLDTGELFF. In DNA form, the CDR3 reads TGTGCCAGCTCACCACGTCTACCCTTGGACACCGGGGAGCTGTTTTTT. Looking up the rest from reference TRBV18 and TRBJ2-2 gives the full variable domain: NAGVMQNPRHLVRRRGQEARLRCSPMKGHSHVYWYRQLPEEGLKFMVYLQKENIIDESGMPKERFSAEFPKEGPSILRIQQVVRGDSAAYFCASSPRLPLDTGELFFGEGSRLTVL.

V and J are TRBV12-3 or TRBV12-4 and TRBJ1-5; TRBD1 aligns across 9 bases. The CDR3 is 18 amino acids. V dropped 4 bases and J dropped 5; count of bases not matched to a gene: 15. The CDR3 nucleotides are TGTGCCAGCAGTTCCGGGACAGGGATGATATTTCCCGATCAGCCCCAGCATTTT. Translating gives CASSSGTGMIFPDQPQHF.